The present T cell receptor beta chain was sequenced within a study of metastatic and nonmetastatic thyroid tumors. This clone was seen ten or more times. Thyroid surgery had not been preceded by any treatment in any patient. Trimming stripped 6 bases from V and 2 bases from J, with 14 bases between. CDR3 size: 15 residues. Per germline, CDR1 SNHLY and CDR2 FYNNEI. TCRdb reassembled clones from the PCR reads with MiXCR. The sample lists over 25,000 clones; less than 20% were seen once. The specimen was blood. V gene TRBV2 combines with J gene TRBJ2-1; D possibly corresponds to TRBD2 (5 bases). This TCR derives from a female donor with papillary thyroid cancer or a benign thyroid nodule (not recorded which). Some clones in this sample may be carry-over from other donors' samples. CDR3 loop: CASSGAEAPYNEQFF. In DNA form, the CDR3 reads TGTGCCAGCAGCGGAGCGGAAGCACCCTACAATGAGCAGTTCTTC.